These 22 T cell receptor beta chains were all obtained from the same sample, sequenced in a study of blood T cell repertoires in COVID-19. The assay was immunoSEQ multiplex PCR, and TCRdb's table has in-frame clones only and misses some. The table includes about 100,000 clones, approximately 80% detected once. Sequences were obtained from peripheral blood. The receptors derive from a human donor in a cohort sampled during active COVID-19.

This clone was picked up a small number of times. The chain joins TRBV4-1 to TRBJ2-1, with TRBD2 identical over 15 bases. Trimming cost V 6 bases and J 8 bases; bases outside gene matches: 11. The CDR3 runs to 17 residues. Germline V lookup: CDR1 MGHRA, CDR2 YSYEKL. For the CDR3, the DNA is TGCGCCAGCAGGCCGTGGACTAGCGGGGGGGCTATCGATGAGCAGTTCTTC. This codes for CASRPWTSGGAIDEQFF.

The CDR3 region is CASSPRPGQIFYGYTF. The DNA of the CDR3 is TGTGCCAGCAGTCCACGACCGGGACAGATTTTCTATGGCTACACCTTC. This chain connects TRBV27 to TRBJ1-2; the match to TRBD1 covers 7 bases. CDR3 length: 16 amino acids. From germline, CDR1 is MNHEY and CDR2 SMNVEV (reference sequence). V lost 5 bases and J lost 4; bases outside the gene matches: 13.

The chain employs TRBV2 and TRBJ1-5; TRBD1 is a possible D gene (5 bases). This CDR3 has 14 amino acids. V was pared by 3 bases and J by 5 bases, with 11 bases between. Germline V gene sequence: CDR1 SNHLY, CDR2 FYNNEI. Here the CDR3 DNA reads TGTGCCAGCAGTGATAAGACAGCTGATCAGCCCCAGCATTTT. Translated, it gives CASSDKTADQPQHF. Drawing the rest from reference TRBV2 and TRBJ1-5, the complete variable domain is EPEVTQTPSHQVTQMGQEVILRCVPISNHLYFYWYRQILGQKVEFLVSFYNNEISEKSEIFDDQFSVERPDGSNFTLKIRSTKLEDSAMYFCASSDKTADQPQHFGDGTRLSIL.

The J gene is TRBJ2-5, the V gene TRBV19, with TRBD1 as a possible D gene (5 bases). The CDR3 loop spans 13 amino acids. Germline CDR1 and CDR2: LNHDA and SQIVND (reference sequence). V lost 5 bases and J 2 bases, leaving 9 bases between the germline ends. CDR3 DNA: TGTGCCAGTAGTCGCGACAGACAAGAGACCCAGTACTTC. It translates to CASSRDRQETQYF.

Only a few counts were recorded for this clone. The rearrangement joins TRBV5-4 to TRBJ1-6; D remains unclear. The V end was cut by 0 bases, the J end by 8 bases, with 9 bases between. The CDR3 runs to 14 residues. Germline lookup yields CDR1 SGHNT and CDR2 YYREEE (reference sequence). The CDR3 DNA is TGTGCCAGCAGCTTGGACTCATATCATTCACCCCTCCACTTT. It is translated as CASSLDSYHSPLHF.

The V gene is TRBV5-1, the J gene TRBJ1-5; D not certain. The germline CDR1 and CDR2 sequences are SGHRS and YFSETQ. Trimming cost V 0 bases and J 0 bases, with 7 bases left between them. The length of the CDR3 is 15 residues. The CDR3 DNA is TGCGCCAGCAGCTTGGACGGGATTAGCAATCAGCCCCAGCATTTT. It yields the protein CASSLDGISNQPQHF.

V gene TRBV7-2 combines with J gene TRBJ1-2; 7 nucleotides line up with TRBD1. This CDR3 region has 15 residues. Germline CDR1 reads SGHTA; CDR2 reads FQGNSA. The trim removed 4 bases at V and 4 bases at J, leaving 9 bases unmatched. The CDR3 DNA is TGTGCCAGCAGCTCAAAACAGGGGACGGGCTATGGCTACACCTTC. It yields the protein CASSSKQGTGYGYTF. Looking up the rest from reference TRBV7-2 and TRBJ1-2 gives the full variable domain: GAGVSQSPSNKVTEKGKDVELRCDPISGHTALYWYRQSLGQGLEFLIYFQGNSAPDKSGLPSDRFSAERTGGSVSTLTIQRTQQEDSAVYLCASSSKQGTGYGYTFGSGTRLTVV.

This clone was observed a handful of times. The rearrangement links TRBV13 to TRBJ1-1, with 8 bases fitting TRBD1. Germline V lookup: CDR1 PRHDT, CDR2 FYEKMQ (reference sequence). The CDR3 sequence is 15 residues long. V trimming: 1 base; J trimming: 1 base; junction bases outside the gene matches: 2. DNA of the CDR3: TGTGCCAGCAGCTTAGACAGGGGGTGGAACACTGAAGCTTTCTTT. Protein: CASSLDRGWNTEAFF. Together with reference TRBV13 and TRBJ1-1, the CDR3 gives the full variable domain: AAGVIQSPRHLIKEKRETATLKCYPIPRHDTVYWYQQGPGQDPQFLISFYEKMQSDKGSIPDRFSAQQFSDYHSELNMSSLELGDSALYFCASSLDRGWNTEAFFGQGTRLTVV.

V gene TRBV4-3 combines with J gene TRBJ1-1; weak D call: TRBD1 (5 bases). Germline V gene sequence: CDR1 LGHNA, CDR2 YSLEER. This CDR3 is built from 16 residues. V was trimmed by 0 bases and J by 5 bases, leaving 16 bases between them. DNA for the CDR3: TGCGCCAGCAGCCAAGATATAAGGGCAGGGAGGACTGAAGCTTTCTTT. Protein sequence: CASSQDIRAGRTEAFF.

V gene TRBV11-2 combines with J gene TRBJ2-7; D gene ambiguous. V lost 4 bases to trimming and J lost 3 bases, with 7 bases between them. This CDR3 region has 12 residues. Germline CDR1 SGHAT, CDR2 FQNNGV. DNA for the CDR3: TGTGCCAGCAGCTCCTTCAGCTACGAGCAGTACTTC. Its translation is CASSSFSYEQYF.

CDR3 sequence reads: CASSLLAGGSRGTQYF. The CDR3 DNA follows: TGTGCCAGCAGCTTACTAGCGGGGGGATCTCGAGGGACCCAGTACTTC. The chain joins TRBV11-2 to TRBJ2-5; TRBD2 aligns across 11 bases. The CDR3 length is 16 residues. The V and J ends lost 2 bases and 7 bases, in that order; junction bases with no gene match: 9. CDR1 is SGHAT, CDR2 FQNNGV, per germline.

The V gene is TRBV5-1, the J gene TRBJ2-3; D is ambiguous. This CDR3 spans 14 amino acids. Per germline, CDR1 SGHRS and CDR2 YFSETQ. The germline V and J ends were trimmed by 0 bases and 3 bases, with 8 bases remaining between them. This CDR3 reads CASSLGSVTDTQYF. The CDR3 nucleotides are TGCGCCAGCAGCTTGGGGTCGGTAACAGATACGCAGTATTTT.

The chain carries TRBV28 and TRBJ2-3; D may be TRBD2 (6 bases). Germline values: CDR1 MDHEN, CDR2 SYDVKM. Trimming took off 6 bases at V and 0 bases at J, with 10 bases between the two ends. This CDR3 has 14 amino acids. In DNA, the CDR3 is TGTGCCAGCAGGATCGGGGGTAGCACAGATACGCAGTATTTT. This encodes CASRIGGSTDTQYF.

V and J are TRBV6-5 and TRBJ1-3; possible D gene TRBD1, 5 bases. The CDR3 has 13 residues. Germline loops: CDR1 MNHEY, CDR2 SVGAGI. V was pared by 8 bases and J by 4 bases, with 12 bases between. The CDR3 DNA follows: TGTGCCAGCGGGTTGACAGCGGGAAACACCATATATTTT. Protein: CASGLTAGNTIYF.

The chain couples TRBV13 to TRBJ2-3, with D unresolved. V dropped 3 bases and J dropped 6 bases, with 10 bases sitting between them. The CDR3 is made up of 13 amino acids. Germline CDR1 and CDR2: PRHDT and FYEKMQ (reference sequence). For the CDR3, the DNA is TGTGCCAGCAGCTTGAGGATCAGCGATACGCAGTATTTT. Residues: CASSLRISDTQYF. Filled out from reference TRBV13 and TRBJ2-3, the complete variable domain reads AAGVIQSPRHLIKEKRETATLKCYPIPRHDTVYWYQQGPGQDPQFLISFYEKMQSDKGSIPDRFSAQQFSDYHSELNMSSLELGDSALYFCASSLRISDTQYFGPGTRLTVL.

The chain links TRBV12-3 or TRBV12-4 to TRBJ1-3; D uncertain. Deletions cut 1 base from V and 8 bases from J, with 9 bases between. The CDR3 is made up of 13 amino acids. The CDR3 nucleotides read TGTGCCAGCAGTTTAGTTGAGGGCCACACCATATATTTT. Amino acids: CASSLVEGHTIYF.

The chain links TRBV2 to TRBJ1-4; 8 positions match TRBD1. The CDR3 consists of 14 residues. The junction had 12 bases not matched to a gene; V was cut back by 8 bases and J by 10 bases. Germline CDR1 SNHLY, CDR2 FYNNEI. The CDR3 sequence is CASQGQGWVRKLFF. For the CDR3, the DNA is TGTGCCAGCCAAGGACAGGGATGGGTACGAAAACTGTTTTTT.

This sequence joins TRBV2 and TRBJ1-6, with TRBD1 as a possible D gene (5 bases). CDR1 is SNHLY and CDR2 is FYNNEI in the germline V gene. The CDR3 extends over 16 amino acids. The V gene lost 5 bases and the J gene lost 9 bases, with 20 bases spanning the gap. The CDR3 loop reads CASSILGDSTVSPLHF. CDR3 DNA: TGTGCCAGCAGTATCTTGGGGGACTCCACCGTTTCACCCCTCCACTTT.

This clone occurred a few times. The V call is TRBV30, the J call TRBJ1-5, with D maybe TRBD1 (6 bases). The germline V gene encodes CDR1 GTSNPN and CDR2 SVGIG (reference sequence). The CDR3 consists of 15 residues. Trimming stripped 5 bases from V and 2 bases from J, with 16 bases between. CDR3 loop: CAWRPRGLGNQPQHF. CDR3 DNA sequence: TGTGCCTGGCGTCCGCGGGGGCTTGGCAATCAGCCCCAGCATTTT.

The genes are TRBV13 and TRBJ2-3; TRBD2 agrees at 7 bases. The CDR3 length is 15 residues. The V and J ends lost 3 bases and 5 bases, in that order; junction bases with no gene match: 8. In germline, CDR1 is PRHDT, CDR2 FYEKMQ (reference sequence). The CDR3 bases are TGTGCCAGCAGCTTGCGACTAGCAAGTCTAGATACGCAGTATTTT. Translated: CASSLRLASLDTQYF.

V usage is TRBV9 and J usage is TRBJ2-7, with TRBD2 matching 11 bases. Germline lookup yields CDR1 SGDLS and CDR2 YYNGEE. The CDR3 has 15 residues. V shed 4 bases and J 3 bases; nucleotides not matched to a gene: 6. For the CDR3, the DNA is TGTGCCAGCAGCCCCTCTAGCGGGGGGCGCTACGAGCAGTACTTC. As protein: CASSPSSGGRYEQYF.

This clone occurred a few times. V is TRBV6-5 and J is TRBJ2-3, with D unclear. Germline CDR1 and CDR2: MNHEY and SVGAGI. V lost 6 bases to trimming and J lost 1 base, with 11 bases between them. The CDR3 has 14 amino acids. CDR3: CASSYVVGTDTQYF. CDR3 nucleotide sequence: TGTGCCAGCAGCTACGTCGTCGGCACAGATACGCAGTATTTT.